This T cell receptor beta chain was recovered during a study of OX40 agonist ivuxolimab in advanced cancers. Overall study: The patients' treatment was ivuxolimab, an agonistic anti-OX40 (CD134) antibody.

Produced via immunoSEQ multiplex PCR; TCRdb's table is partial and in-frame only. The sample lists 95,000 to 150,000 clones; 90% to 95% were seen once. The germline gives CDR1 SGHAT, CDR2 FQNNGV. The CDR3 is made up of 16 amino acids. The J segment lost 7 bases and the V segment lost 4 bases, leaving 12 bases of the junction unmatched. As regards this clone: What it binds is unknown.

Study-wide results and caveats: Low normalized clonal expansion also occurred in some nonresponding patients. Doses of 0.1 to 3.0 mg/kg were accompanied by clonal expansion of CD4+ and CD8+ blood T cells by week 6.

The specimen comprised CD4+ or CD8+ T cells sorted from blood, sampled in a trial of the OX40 agonist ivuxolimab. The receptor was isolated from an adult with an advanced solid tumor such as melanoma, head and neck, liver or kidney cancer. V gene TRBV11-2 combines with J gene TRBJ1-4, with 7 bases lining up with TRBD1. The CDR3, as DNA: TGTGCCAGCAGCTCCCACTCAGGGGGTGTTAGTGAAAAACTGTTTTTT. Its translation is CASSSHSGGVSEKLFF.